These T cell receptor beta chains were read from a single sample in a study of cytomegalovirus exposure and HLA in healthy donors. Clones were read by immunoSEQ multiplex PCR, and TCRdb kept only the in-frame ones, dropping some. The table shows 120,000 or so clones, with nearly 80% occurring only once. The sample comprised PBMCs. The receptors come from a woman aged 40 to 50 in good health and CMV-seronegative. Each CDR3 is given with its conserved first and last residue. D genes are given only for firm matches. Where a row states a size, it is once, few, many or the class of an expanded clone; other rows omit it.

V: TRBV28; size: once; J: TRBJ2-7; D: TRBD1; CDR3: CASSPGPGTGTYEQYF; DNA: TGTGCCAGCAGCCCAGGCCCTGGGACAGGGACCTACGAGCAGTACTTC
V: TRBV7-3; size: -; J: TRBJ2-1; D: -; CDR3: CASSSAWVKNSYNEQFF; DNA: TGTGCCAGCAGCTCAGCGTGGGTCAAGAACTCCTACAATGAGCAGTTCTTC
V: TRBV5-1; size: -; J: TRBJ2-7; D: TRBD2; CDR3: CASTSSGRAGGEQYF; DNA: TGCGCCAGCACCTCTAGCGGGAGGGCCGGCGGCGAGCAGTACTTC
V: TRBV27; size: few; J: TRBJ1-2; D: TRBD1; CDR3: CASSPSQGEENYGYTF; DNA: TGTGCCAGCAGCCCCTCCCAGGGGGAGGAGAACTATGGCTACACCTTC
V: TRBV4-1; size: once; J: TRBJ1-2; D: -; CDR3: CASSQANRVNYGYTF; DNA: TGCGCCAGCAGCCAAGCGAACAGGGTGAACTATGGCTACACCTTC
V: TRBV18; size: -; J: TRBJ1-4; D: TRBD1; CDR3: CASSPGRQGGEKLFF; DNA: TGTGCCAGCTCACCGGGTCGGCAGGGGGGTGAAAAACTGTTTTTT
V: TRBV7-2; size: few; J: TRBJ1-1; D: -; CDR3: CASSLEGGDTEAFF; DNA: TGTGCCAGCAGCTTAGAGGGAGGGGACACTGAAGCTTTCTTT
V: TRBV2; size: -; J: TRBJ2-5; D: TRBD1; CDR3: CASEPGTGQETQYF; DNA: TGTGCCAGCGAACCCGGGACAGGACAAGAGACCCAGTACTTC
V: TRBV18; size: -; J: TRBJ2-3; D: -; CDR3: CASSPREGITDTQYF; DNA: TGTGCCAGCTCACCTCGCGAGGGAATCACAGATACGCAGTATTTT
V: TRBV7-9; size: once; J: TRBJ1-1; D: -; CDR3: CASSSGTLGNTEAFF; DNA: TGTGCCAGCAGCTCCGGGACACTAGGGAACACTGAAGCTTTCTTT
V: TRBV19; size: few; J: TRBJ1-3; D: TRBD1; CDR3: CASTPAWDSIGSGNTIYF; DNA: TGTGCCAGTACCCCCGCTTGGGACAGCATTGGCTCTGGAAACACCATATATTTT
V: TRBV11-3; size: -; J: TRBJ2-7; D: -; CDR3: CASSLDGANYEQYF; DNA: TGTGCCAGCAGCTTAGATGGGGCTAACTACGAGCAGTACTTC
V: TRBV6-5; size: -; J: TRBJ1-2; D: TRBD1; CDR3: CASSFSDRVGSGYTF; DNA: TGTGCCAGCAGTTTCTCGGACAGGGTCGGTAGTGGCTACACCTTC
V: TRBV20-1; size: -; J: TRBJ1-1; D: -; CDR3: CSAQGNTEAFF; DNA: TGCAGTGCCCAGGGGAACACTGAAGCTTTCTTT
V: TRBV18; size: -; J: TRBJ2-5; D: -; CDR3: CASSLRDGSETQYF; DNA: TGTGCCAGCTCACTCCGGGACGGGAGCGAGACCCAGTACTTC
V: TRBV5-4; size: -; J: TRBJ2-7; D: -; CDR3: CASSPDLGHSYEQYF; DNA: TGTGCCAGCAGCCCAGACCTGGGGCACTCCTACGAGCAGTACTTC
V: TRBV27; size: once; J: TRBJ2-3; D: TRBD2; CDR3: CASSWGGSDTQYF; DNA: TGTGCCAGCAGTTGGGGAGGGTCAGATACGCAGTATTTT
V: TRBV4-1; size: -; J: TRBJ1-4; D: -; CDR3: CASSRAVNPTNEKLFF; DNA: TGCGCCAGCAGCCGGGCAGTTAACCCAACTAATGAAAAACTGTTTTTT
V: TRBV6-6; size: few; J: TRBJ2-1; D: -; CDR3: CASGSGDEQFF; DNA: TGTGCCAGCGGATCAGGCGATGAGCAGTTCTTC
V: TRBV7-9; size: few; J: TRBJ1-3; D: -; CDR3: CASSLEGAHFSGNTIYF; DNA: TGTGCCAGCAGCTTAGAGGGAGCGCACTTCTCTGGAAACACCATATATTTT
V: TRBV28; size: -; J: TRBJ2-2; D: TRBD2; CDR3: CASSPGTSHTGELFF; DNA: TGTGCCAGCAGTCCAGGGACTAGCCACACCGGGGAGCTGTTTTTT
V: TRBV18; size: -; J: TRBJ1-1; D: -; CDR3: CASSPLSTPDAEAFF; DNA: TGTGCCAGCTCACCCCTTTCGACACCCGACGCTGAAGCTTTCTTT
V: TRBV20-1; size: -; J: TRBJ2-7; D: -; CDR3: CSAQAIYEQYF; DNA: TGCAGTGCTCAGGCGATCTACGAGCAGTACTTC
V: TRBV15; size: -; J: TRBJ1-1; D: -; CDR3: CATSRSKNTEAFF; DNA: TGTGCCACCAGCAGGAGCAAGAACACTGAAGCTTTCTTT
V: TRBV7-2; size: -; J: TRBJ2-7; D: TRBD2; CDR3: CASHGGFSYEQYF; DNA: TGTGCCAGCCACGGGGGGTTCTCCTACGAGCAGTACTTC
V: TRBV28; size: -; J: TRBJ2-7; D: -; CDR3: CASISIGTPDSYEQYF; DNA: TGTGCCAGCATCTCCATTGGGACTCCCGATTCATACGAGCAGTACTTC
V: TRBV5-6; size: -; J: TRBJ2-3; D: TRBD2; CDR3: CASSLIAGGTDTQYF; DNA: TGTGCCAGCAGCTTAATAGCGGGAGGTACAGATACGCAGTATTTT